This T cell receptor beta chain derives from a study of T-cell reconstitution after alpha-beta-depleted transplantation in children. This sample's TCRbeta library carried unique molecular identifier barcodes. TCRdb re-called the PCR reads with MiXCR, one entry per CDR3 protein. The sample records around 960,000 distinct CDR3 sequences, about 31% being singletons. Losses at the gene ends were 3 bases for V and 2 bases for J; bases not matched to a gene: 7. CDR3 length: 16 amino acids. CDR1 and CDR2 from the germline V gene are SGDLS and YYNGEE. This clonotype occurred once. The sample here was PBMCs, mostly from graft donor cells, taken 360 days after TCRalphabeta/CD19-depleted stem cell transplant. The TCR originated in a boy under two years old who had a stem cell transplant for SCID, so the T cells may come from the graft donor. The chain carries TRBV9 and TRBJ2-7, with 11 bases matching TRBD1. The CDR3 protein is CASSAQGQGGPYEQYF. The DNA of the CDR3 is TGTGCCAGCAGCGCCCAGGGACAGGGGGGCCCCTACGAGCAGTACTTC.